This TCR beta chain was sequenced during a study of blood T cells in healthy people across ages. The study, taken as a whole, reports: Because sorting was not performed, PBMCs prevented conclusive naive versus antigen-experienced comparison. Older age went with lower TCR beta diversity per million T cells, in a roughly linear way.

Comment on this clonotype: Its antigen is currently unknown.

Using a J-beta primer mix together with a sample-barcoded 5' primer, a second PCR was run for about 6 to 11 cycles. CDR3-containing paired-end reads numbered at least 2.5 million in each sample. TCRdb independently ran MiXCR on the 5' RACE reads; one entry per CDR3 protein. The repertoire holds 600,000 or so distinct CDR3 sequences, with over 20% as singletons. Germline V gene sequence: CDR1 MGHRA, CDR2 YSYEKL. Trimming removed 4 bases from V and 5 bases from J, with 23 bases in between. The CDR3 is 18 residues long. This clonotype was sampled from a man between 65 and 80 years old in good health. The sample comprised blood. The gene calls are TRBV4-1 and TRBJ1-4; D may be TRBD1 (5 bases). The CDR3 sequence is CASSRDRGNFKPNEKLFF. The CDR3 bases are TGCGCCAGCAGCCGAGATCGGGGGAACTTTAAGCCAAATGAAAAACTGTTTTTT.